The text below deals with one T cell receptor (beta chain). The data stem from a study of cytomegalovirus exposure and HLA in healthy donors. PCR was performed using 60 Vbeta and 13 Jbeta primers. This table comes from immunoSEQ multiplex PCR, and its TCRdb copy is limited to in-frame clones, with some not included. The sample lists some 190,000 clones, 79% seen once, with roughly 1.6% in the top ten. Germline V gives CDR1 SGHAT, CDR2 FQNNGV. The CDR3 loop spans 15 amino acids. V lost 1 base and J lost 7; bases outside the gene matches: 6. This TCR derives from a woman between 45 and 65 years old in good health and CMV-seronegative. The V call is TRBV11-2, the J call TRBJ2-7; 11 bases are a match to TRBD1. The sequenced material came from PBMCs. The CDR3 DNA reads as TGTGCCAGCAGCTTAGGGCTGGGGGACAGGGGGGAGCAGTACTTC. This codes for CASSLGLGDRGEQYF.